The present T cell receptor (beta chain) was sequenced within a study of T cell responses to AZD1222 COVID-19 vaccine. TCRdb's table, derived via immunoSEQ multiplex PCR, lists solely in-frame clones and lacks some. The sample holds 160,000 or so clones, approximately 90% seen once. The J segment lost 8 bases and the V segment lost 1 base, leaving 5 bases of the junction unmatched. Per germline, CDR1 GTSNPN and CDR2 SVGIG (reference sequence). There are 14 residues in the CDR3. Notes on the study in general: Most donors were white British and more were female, and clonal diversity was possibly underestimated. Variant regions that are unmutated are reportedly the target of nearly half of spike-specific TCRs. Spike-wide vaccine-associated CD4 TCRs dominated at 160-218 and 743-854.

On this clone itself: Its target is unknown.

The TCR originated in an adult in good health. The rearrangement uses TRBV30 and TRBJ1-2, with TRBD1 matching over 12 bases. The material sequenced was peripheral blood, taken on day 0 of AZD1222 vaccination. This chain's CDR3 is CAWSGDRGRMGYTF. The CDR3 bases are TGTGCCTGGAGTGGGGACAGGGGGCGAATGGGCTACACCTTC.